This T cell receptor beta chain was sequenced for a study of cytomegalovirus exposure and HLA in healthy donors. Study summary: Roughly 180 million T cells yielded 100 million to 130 million unique TCR beta sequences, as an earlier analysis found. A data release that came early held around 85 million unique TCRs from HLA-typed donors. Study outcomes and limitations: Later work found most CMV-associated TCR beta chains apparently HLA-restricted. Most of the TCR beta V segments (in an earlier analysis) were productive either about 87% or about 30% of the time.

13 Jbeta primers and 60 Vbeta primers were used for the PCR. Sequenced by immunoSEQ multiplex PCR; TCRdb stores in-frame clones only, minus some. Found here are 190,000 or so clones, over 80% of them singletons; the top ten hold 1.5% to 2%. Germline V lookup: CDR1 SGHDT, CDR2 YYEEEE. This CDR3 is 17 amino acids long. With 0 bases removed from V and 9 bases from J, the gap between germline ends came to 22 bases. As regards this clone: What it binds is unknown.

This TCR derives from a man aged 45 to 65 in good health and CMV-seronegative. The genes are TRBV5-6 and TRBJ1-5; D might be TRBD1 (6 bases). The material sequenced was PBMCs. The CDR3 DNA sequence: TGTGCCAGCAGCTTGGCCACCGGCAGGGGAGAAGGGTGGCCCCAGCATTTT. Residues: CASSLATGRGEGWPQHF.